This T cell receptor (beta chain) appears in the sequencing data of a study of T cells after yellow fever vaccination. UMIs were added to TCR cDNA along with a universal primer site when it was made by 5'RACE template switching. One entry per CDR3 protein, called by TCRdb with MiXCR from the 5' RACE reads. Of fewer than 350,000 distinct CDR3 sequences detected, 3.5% to 4.5% appear once; the ten largest clones hold approximately 19%. This clonotype has only a few counts. Its antigen is not identified. General observations from the study: Just a small share of clonotypes turned up in the CD4 compartment as well as the CD8 compartment. Weaker, the secondary response had a peak occurring faster, on day 5 versus 15.

Per the germline V gene, CDR1 is SGHVS and CDR2 is FQNEAQ. The CDR3 is 12 residues long. Deletions cut 4 bases from V and 5 bases from J, with 6 bases between. V and J are TRBV7-8 and TRBJ2-1; no firm D call. Material: PBMCs, obtained 15 days after the yellow fever booster vaccination. The TCR sequence derives from a man aged 18 to 30 who received the YFV17D yellow fever vaccine. The DNA of the CDR3 is TGTGCCAGCAGCTACCCGAACAATGAGCAGTTCTTC. Its protein product is CASSYPNNEQFF.